The text below deals with one T cell receptor beta chain. Its antigen is unidentified. This record belongs to a study of blood T cells in healthy people across ages. Study-wide context: Template switching caught about one barcoded beta molecule for each two T cells.

For the second PCR, which ran for about 6 to 11 cycles, a sample-barcoded 5' primer and a J-beta primer mix were used. A single record per CDR3 protein comes from TCRdb applying MiXCR to the 5' RACE reads. The table has 700,000 or so distinct CDR3 sequences, roughly 20% seen once. Study results and caveats: More naive CD4+ cells and higher diversity were found in long-lived than in aged donors.

Trimming removed 7 bases from V and 8 bases from J, with 23 bases in between. This CDR3 is 14 amino acids long. The germline CDR1 and CDR2 sequences are SQVTM and ANQGSEA. The TCR comes from a man in his 70s in good health. This sequence joins TRBV29-1 and TRBJ1-2; no clear D gene. Sequenced: blood. CDR3 amino acids: CSASTERIPDGYTF. CDR3 sequence (DNA): TGCAGCGCCTCCACGGAGAGGATCCCGGACGGCTACACCTTC.